One and the same sample provided the 20 T cell receptor beta chains below, sequenced in a study of CD8+CD57+ T cells in acquired aplastic anemia. Researchers used genomic DNA as the template to profile TCR beta VDJ and CDR3. TCRdb re-called the reads through MiXCR, storing one row per CDR3 protein. The sample includes around 190,000 distinct CDR3 sequences, around 60% of them seen just once. The sample consisted of sorted CD4+, CD8+, or CD8+CD57+ T cells (not recorded which) from PBMCs. The source is a human donor in good health.

This clonotype was observed at least ten times. This CDR3 reads CASSQEGTGTYEQYF. CDR3 nucleotides: TGTGCCAGCAGCCAAGAGGGGACAGGGACCTACGAGCAGTACTTC. The rearrangement joins TRBV4-2 to TRBJ2-7, with 9 positions matching TRBD1. The trim removed 0 bases at V and 2 bases at J, leaving 2 bases unmatched. From germline, CDR1 is LGHNA and CDR2 YNFKEQ. This CDR3 comprises 15 residues.

V and J are TRBV5-5 and TRBJ2-1; D is unclear. V dropped 1 base and J dropped 0 bases, with 11 bases sitting between them. The CDR3 spans 16 residues. Germline loops: CDR1 SGHKS, CDR2 YYEKEE (reference sequence). CDR3: CASSLSLRSSYNEQFF. CDR3 nucleotides: TGTGCCAGCAGCTTGAGTCTGCGGAGCTCCTACAATGAGCAGTTCTTC. The full variable domain, rest sourced from reference TRBV5-5 and TRBJ2-1, is DAGVTQSPTHLIKTRGQQVTLRCSPISGHKSVSWYQQVLGQGPQFIFQYYEKEERGRGNFPDRFSARQFPNYSSELNVNALLLGDSALYLCASSLSLRSSYNEQFFGPGTRLTVL.

There are many counts of this clonotype. The chain links TRBV24-1 to TRBJ2-5; D remains ambiguous. CDR1 and CDR2 from the germline V gene are KGHDR and SFDVKD. V was clipped by 6 bases and J by 5 bases, with 12 bases between them. The CDR3 consists of 13 residues. The CDR3 loop is CATSSAYEETQYF. CDR3 sequence (DNA): TGTGCCACCAGTAGCGCTTATGAGGAGACCCAGTACTTC.

This clonotype has at least ten counts. J is TRBJ2-2 and V is TRBV11-3; 7 bases match TRBD1. In germline, CDR1 is SGHNT, CDR2 YENEEA. The CDR3 is made up of 16 amino acids. Unmatched junction bases numbered 6, after V lost 5 bases and J lost 0 bases. The CDR3 spells CASSTRTGPNTGELFF. The CDR3 region has the DNA TGTGCCAGCAGCACCCGGACAGGCCCGAACACCGGGGAGCTGTTTTTT.

The J gene is TRBJ2-7, the V gene TRBV29-1; perhaps TRBD1 as D (5 bases). Germline CDR1 is SQVTM and CDR2 is ANQGSEA. The CDR3 is 14 amino acids. V was shortened by 4 bases and J by 4 bases, with 17 bases between the two germline ends. The CDR3 coding sequence is TGCAGCGTTGTGGGTTCAGGGTTAAGATACGAGCAGTACTTC. It encodes CSVVGSGLRYEQYF.

This clonotype occurred many times. The chain is built from TRBV6-5 and TRBJ1-2; TRBD1 might be the D (5 bases). This CDR3 comprises 14 residues. Germline CDR1 MNHEY, CDR2 SVGAGI. V was trimmed by 2 bases and J by 4 bases, leaving 11 bases between them. The CDR3 DNA sequence: TGTGCCAGCAGTTACACCCAGGGATCCTATGGCTACACCTTC. It codes for CASSYTQGSYGYTF.

This clonotype was counted many times. The V call is TRBV6-1, the J call TRBJ1-2; no clear D gene. From germline, CDR1 is MNHNS and CDR2 SASEGT. Trimming removed 8 bases at V and 4 bases at J, with 14 bases between. This CDR3 is 13 amino acids long. Here the CDR3 DNA reads TGTGCCAGCGGGCTCAGGCAGCGCTATGGCTACACCTTC. It specifies CASGLRQRYGYTF.

The sample holds many counts of this clonotype. The rearrangement joins TRBV2 to TRBJ1-4; 7 bases fit TRBD1. The length of the CDR3 is 15 residues. CDR1 is SNHLY and CDR2 is FYNNEI in the germline V gene. V was clipped by 6 bases and J by 0 bases; unmatched bases: 4. As DNA, the CDR3 is TGTGCCAGCAGCAGGGGGACTGCAACTAATGAAAAACTGTTTTTT. Protein product: CASSRGTATNEKLFF.

The rearrangement joins TRBV7-8 to TRBJ1-2; D is perhaps TRBD1 (6 bases). This CDR3 comprises 13 residues. Germline values: CDR1 SGHVS, CDR2 FQNEAQ. V lost 6 bases, J lost 7 bases, and 15 bases lay in between. The CDR3 reads CASREGGAAGYTF. The CDR3 nucleotides read TGTGCCAGCAGGGAGGGGGGGGCAGCTGGCTACACCTTC.

In its sample, this clonotype was seen many times. This rearrangement joins TRBV20-1 to TRBJ2-7; TRBD1 might be the D (7 bases). The germline gives CDR1 DFQATT, CDR2 SNEGSKA (reference sequence). Trimming shortened V by 5 bases and J by 6 bases, and 29 bases separated the two germline ends. The CDR3 sequence is 17 residues long. CDR3 residues: CSAYSPRLQGVGGEQYF. CDR3 nucleotide sequence: TGCAGTGCTTATTCCCCCCGCCTTCAGGGGGTGGGAGGCGAGCAGTACTTC.

In its sample, this clonotype was seen a few times. CDR3 bases: TGTGCCAGCAGCTTATGGGGGACTAGCGGGGCAGATACGCAGTATTTT. It is translated as CASSLWGTSGADTQYF. J is TRBJ2-3 and V is TRBV7-6; 13 positions match TRBD2. Germline V gives CDR1 SGHVS, CDR2 FNYEAQ. Trimming removed 2 bases from V and 4 bases from J; junction bases left unmatched: 3. The CDR3 consists of 16 residues.

This rearrangement joins TRBV5-1 to TRBJ1-1, with TRBD1 matching over 7 bases. Trimming removed 0 bases from V and 7 bases from J; junction bases left unmatched: 6. The CDR3 consists of 14 residues. Germline V gene lookup returns CDR1 SGHRS and CDR2 YFSETQ. CDR3 sequence: CASSLDRGGLEAFF. The CDR3 bases are TGCGCCAGCAGCTTGGACAGGGGAGGCCTTGAAGCTTTCTTT. Drawing the rest from reference TRBV5-1 and TRBJ1-1, the complete variable domain is KAGVTQTPRYLIKTRGQQVTLSCSPISGHRSVSWYQQTPGQGLQFLFEYFSETQRNKGNFPGRFSGRQFSNSRSEMNVSTLELGDSALYLCASSLDRGGLEAFFGQGTRLTVV.

On this clonotype itself: Because it lacks the conserved phenylalanine or tryptophan at the end, this CDR3 is likely a read error. No DNA is shown, since the ends of the CDR3 on it are uncertain; the CDR3 is the one TCRdb lists. The chain joins TRBV7-2 to TRBJ2-1; TRBD2 is the table's D call and was not checked against the DNA. Germline CDR1 and CDR2: SGHTA and FQGNSA. The length of the CDR3 is 15 amino acids, counting both ends. The CDR3 here is CASSPHGPLLNERFL.

This clonotype occurred a few times. This rearrangement joins TRBV7-3 to TRBJ2-1, with D maybe TRBD2 (5 bases). Trimming stripped 5 bases from V and 8 bases from J, with 19 bases between. The germline gives CDR1 SGHTA, CDR2 FQGTGA. The CDR3 contains 15 residues. CDR3 in DNA: TGTGCCAGCAGCCAGCTAGCCTCTTATAATGATGAGCAGTTCTTC. It specifies CASSQLASYNDEQFF.

The gene calls are TRBV10-3 and TRBJ2-2; unclear D gene. Trimming took 7 bases from V and 5 from J, leaving 14 bases between them. This CDR3 comprises 14 residues. CDR1 is ENHRY, CDR2 SYGVKD, per germline. As DNA, the CDR3 is TGTGCCATCATGGCCCCCCAGAGGACCGGGGAGCTGTTTTTT. Its translation: CAIMAPQRTGELFF.

Only a few counts were recorded for this clonotype. In DNA form, the CDR3 reads TGTGCCAGCAGCCCCCTCGCGGGGCAGGGGTATGGCTACACCTTC. Residues: CASSPLAGQGYGYTF. The V call is TRBV12-3 or TRBV12-4, the J call TRBJ1-2; tentatively, D is TRBD1 (6 bases). Trimming took off 6 bases at V and 5 bases at J, with 19 bases between the two ends. There are 15 residues in the CDR3.

The CDR3 sequence: CASSFGRGNEQFF. CDR3 coding DNA: TGTGCCAGCAGCTTCGGCAGGGGCAATGAGCAGTTCTTC. The chain has TRBV7-6 and TRBJ2-1; TRBD1 is a possible D gene (6 bases). The germline gives CDR1 SGHVS, CDR2 FNYEAQ. Trimming cost V 3 bases and J 6 bases, with 9 bases left between them. The CDR3 spans 13 residues.

The V and J genes are TRBV7-3 and TRBJ2-3, with D maybe TRBD2 (5 bases). Germline CDR1 SGHTA, CDR2 FQGTGA. Trimming took 2 bases from V and 3 from J, leaving 9 bases between them. The CDR3 runs to 14 residues. The DNA of the CDR3 is TGTGCCAGCAGCTTAGCTTCGGGGACAGATACGCAGTATTTT. Its translation: CASSLASGTDTQYF.

The chain has TRBV2 and TRBJ1-1; D is possibly TRBD1 (5 bases). The CDR3 totals 18 residues. V was cut by 7 bases and J by 1 base, with 25 bases left in between. The germline V gene encodes CDR1 SNHLY and CDR2 FYNNEI. CDR3 amino acids: CASNTRRVVVGKNTEAFF. The CDR3 DNA follows: TGTGCCAGCAACACTCGCAGGGTTGTAGTGGGAAAGAACACTGAAGCTTTCTTT.

There are a few counts of this clonotype. Mismatch with germline at one junction end may stem from a read error. V is TRBV5-1 and J is TRBJ2-7; TRBD1 aligns across 7 bases. The CDR3 consists of 15 residues. The germline CDR1 and CDR2 sequences are SGHRS and YFSETQ. In nucleotides, the CDR3 is TGCGCCAGCAGGACGGGGACAGCGAGCTCCTACGAGCAGTGCTTC. Its translation: CASRTGTASSYEQCF.